A selection of T cell receptor beta chains follows, all from one sample in a study of shared clonotypes between healthy human individuals. Assay used: immunoSEQ multiplex PCR; TCRdb lists only in-frame clones, some missing. The top ten clones hold over 1.3% of a sample with about 960,000 clones, over 60% of them seen once. Material for sequencing was memory CD4+ T cells sorted from blood. The receptors come from a man aged 18 to 30 in good health. Both conserved end residues are part of each CDR3. The D gene is left open where the match is weak. Clone sizes are given selectively: once, few, many, or a class where the clone is expanded.

clone size	J gene	V gene	D gene	CDR3 DNA	CDR3 protein
NA	TRBJ1-5	TRBV7-8	NA	TGTGCCAGCAGCTTACAGGGCTGGGGCAATCAGCCCCAGCATTTT	CASSLQGWGNQPQHF
once	TRBJ1-1	TRBV6-5	NA	TGTGCCAGCAGTATCGGGTTGAACACTGAAGCTTTCTTT	CASSIGLNTEAFF
NA	TRBJ2-3	TRBV30	TRBD2	TGTGCCTGCGCCGCGAAGCGGGGGGGCACAGATACGCAGTATTTT	CACAAKRGGTDTQYF
NA	TRBJ2-7	TRBV21-1	NA	TGTGCCAGCAGCAAAAACCCTCGACAGGGAAACTACGAGCAGTACTTC	CASSKNPRQGNYEQYF
NA	TRBJ1-1	TRBV7-9	NA	TGTGCCAGCAGTTATAAGACAGGCGAGAGGACTGAAGCTTTCTTT	CASSYKTGERTEAFF
NA	TRBJ1-1	TRBV6-5	NA	TGTGCCAGCAGTTACTCATCCATCACTGAAGCTTTCTTT	CASSYSSITEAFF
NA	TRBJ2-4	TRBV7-8	NA	TGTGCCAGCAGCTTAGGACTAGAGAGGGACATTCAGTACTTC	CASSLGLERDIQYF
few	TRBJ2-4	TRBV30	NA	TGTGCCTGGAGTCCCCTAGCGAACAAAAACATTCAGTACTTC	CAWSPLANKNIQYF
few	TRBJ2-2	TRBV21-1	NA	TGTGCCAGCAGCAAGTTGGCAGGGGGTTCACTAGCGGGAGTTGGCGGGGAGCTGTTTTTT	CASSKLAGGSLAGVGGELFF
NA	TRBJ1-6	TRBV10-3	NA	TGTGCCATCAGTGAGACGGGGCAGGGAGGATCACCCCTCCACTTT	CAISETGQGGSPLHF
once	TRBJ2-1	TRBV28	NA	TGTGCCAGCAGTTTTGTTTGGGGGGTTGGTGAGCAGTTCTTC	CASSFVWGVGEQFF
once	TRBJ2-1	TRBV2	NA	TGTGCCAGCAGTCCCCAGCATAGAGAGCAGTTCTTC	CASSPQHREQFF
NA	TRBJ2-5	TRBV5-4	NA	TGTGCCAGCAGCCGGGACAAAGAGACCCAGTACTTC	CASSRDKETQYF
NA	TRBJ2-1	TRBV2	NA	TGTGCCAGCAGTGAATGGGCGAGGGAAGGTGAGCAGTTCTTC	CASSEWAREGEQFF
NA	TRBJ2-1	TRBV11-2	NA	TGTGCCAGCAGCTTATCGGTCGGTGGACTCAGCTCCTACAATGAGCAGTTCTTC	CASSLSVGGLSSYNEQFF
NA	TRBJ1-5	TRBV6-5	NA	TGTGCCAGCAGTTACTCGGGGAACAGCCAGCCCCAGCATTTT	CASSYSGNSQPQHF
NA	TRBJ1-5	TRBV30	NA	TGTGCCTGGAGTGGGACAGCTAATCAGCCCCAGCATTTT	CAWSGTANQPQHF
NA	TRBJ2-1	TRBV11-3	TRBD2	TGTGCCAGCAGCTTCGGACTAGTCAATGAGCAGTTCTTC	CASSFGLVNEQFF
NA	TRBJ1-2	TRBV9	TRBD1	TGTGCCAGCAGCGAACCGGGACAGGCCTATGGCTACACCTTC	CASSEPGQAYGYTF
NA	TRBJ2-7	TRBV14	NA	TGTGCCAGCAGCCGCGCGGAGACTAGGTGGGACGAGCAGTACTTC	CASSRAETRWDEQYF
NA	TRBJ2-5	TRBV6-6	NA	TGTGCCAGCAGTTACACGTTCCAAGAGACCCAGTACTTC	CASSYTFQETQYF
NA	TRBJ2-7	TRBV28	NA	TGTGCCAGCAGTGAAGAGACTAATTCCGCCTACGAGCAGTACTTC	CASSEETNSAYEQYF